These 29 T cell receptor beta chains were sequenced from one sample in a study of blood T cell repertoires in COVID-19. Clones were read by immunoSEQ multiplex PCR, and TCRdb kept only the in-frame ones, dropping some. The sample shows 200,000 to 250,000 clones, around 85% of them seen only once. Sequenced input: peripheral blood. The source is a woman in her 30s who had recovered from COVID-19.

The chain links TRBV5-4 to TRBJ1-1; 10 positions match TRBD1. CDR3 length equals 14 residues. V was pared by 3 bases and J by 4 bases, with 3 bases of the junction left unmatched. Per germline, CDR1 SGHNT and CDR2 YYREEE (reference sequence). The CDR3 region is CASSSGQGSTEAFF. DNA of the CDR3: TGTGCCAGCAGCTCGGGACAGGGGTCCACTGAAGCTTTCTTT.

The J gene is TRBJ1-1, the V gene TRBV6-5; D is unresolved. The CDR3 length is 13 residues. Germline loops: CDR1 MNHEY, CDR2 SVGAGI. V was cut by 7 bases and J by 0 bases, with 9 bases left in between. As DNA, the CDR3 is TGTGCCAGCACCCTCTCCGTGAACACTGAAGCTTTCTTT. Translating gives CASTLSVNTEAFF.

Here the CDR3 DNA reads TGTGCCAGCAGCGTAGGGACTAGTACTTACAATGAGCAGTTCTTC. As protein: CASSVGTSTYNEQFF. This chain joins TRBV9 and TRBJ2-1, with 7 positions matching TRBD2. The junction had 4 bases not matched to a gene; V was cut back by 0 bases and J by 4 bases. The CDR3 sequence is 15 residues long. Germline-derived CDR1 and CDR2 are SGDLS and YYNGEE.

V gene TRBV30 combines with J gene TRBJ1-2; D gene ambiguous. The CDR3 is 12 amino acids. The germline V gene has CDR1 GTSNPN and CDR2 SVGIG (reference sequence). The V end was cut by 1 base, the J end by 5 bases, with 8 bases between. CDR3 sequence: CAWSETAYGYTF. Written as DNA, the CDR3 is TGTGCCTGGAGTGAAACAGCTTATGGCTACACCTTC.

The chain employs TRBV9 and TRBJ1-4; TRBD1 matches at 7 bases. CDR3 length: 14 residues. Trimming removed 5 bases from V and 7 bases from J; junction bases left unmatched: 8. Germline V gene sequence: CDR1 SGDLS, CDR2 YYNGEE. The CDR3 region is CASSGGGAIEKLFF. The CDR3 DNA is TGTGCCAGCAGTGGAGGGGGCGCGATTGAAAAACTGTTTTTT. Supplemented by reference TRBV9 and TRBJ1-4, the full variable domain reads DSGVTQTPKHLITATGQRVTLRCSPRSGDLSVYWYQQSLDQGLQFLIQYYNGEERAKGNILERFSAQQFPDLHSELNLSSLELGDSALYFCASSGGGAIEKLFFGSGTQLSVL.

This chain joins TRBV6-6 and TRBJ2-1, with TRBD2 identical over 8 bases. The CDR3 consists of 15 residues. The V and J ends lost 4 bases and 4 bases, in that order; junction bases with no gene match: 6. In germline, CDR1 is MNHNY, CDR2 SVGAGI (reference sequence). The CDR3 protein is CASSSQRGFYNEQFF. CDR3 bases: TGTGCCAGCAGTTCCCAGCGGGGGTTTTACAATGAGCAGTTCTTC.

The chain recombines TRBV19 with TRBJ2-5, with 8 bases lining up with TRBD2. The CDR3 sequence is 14 residues long. Looked up from germline, CDR1 is LNHDA and CDR2 is SQIVND (reference sequence). V gave up 6 bases and J gave up 5 bases; unmatched junction bases: 8. The CDR3 region has the DNA TGTGCCAGTAGCCCCGGGGGGGGGCGGGAGACCCAGTACTTC. This encodes CASSPGGGRETQYF. Supplemented by reference TRBV19 and TRBJ2-5, the full variable domain reads DGGITQSPKYLFRKEGQNVTLSCEQNLNHDAMYWYRQDPGQGLRLIYYSQIVNDFQKGDIAEGYSVSREKKESFPLTVTSAQKNPTAFYLCASSPGGGRETQYFGPGTRLLVL.

The rearrangement uses TRBV5-1 and TRBJ1-4; D call uncertain. The CDR3 contains 14 residues. Germline V lookup: CDR1 SGHRS, CDR2 YFSETQ. Deletions cut 4 bases from V and 4 bases from J, with 11 bases between. The CDR3 DNA reads TGCGCCAGCAGCCTCCGAGGGATTAATGAAAAACTGTTTTTT. Protein: CASSLRGINEKLFF.

The chain has TRBV19 and TRBJ1-6; D is possibly TRBD1 (5 bases). CDR1 is LNHDA, CDR2 SQIVND, per germline (reference sequence). V was trimmed by 3 bases and J by 7 bases, leaving 7 bases between them. There are 13 residues in the CDR3. CDR3 loop: CASSIPGNSPLHF. CDR3 in DNA: TGTGCCAGTAGTATCCCAGGGAATTCACCCCTCCACTTT.

The chain couples TRBV2 to TRBJ2-5, with 11 bases lining up with TRBD2. With 2 bases clipped from V and 2 bases from J, the junction kept 7 bases outside the gene matches. This CDR3 has 17 residues. CDR1 and CDR2 (germline): SNHLY, FYNNEI. The CDR3 protein is CASSEFSASGGQETQYF. CDR3 bases: TGTGCCAGCAGTGAATTCTCGGCTAGCGGGGGGCAAGAGACCCAGTACTTC. The whole variable domain, filled in from reference TRBV2 and TRBJ2-5, reads EPEVTQTPSHQVTQMGQEVILRCVPISNHLYFYWYRQILGQKVEFLVSFYNNEISEKSEIFDDQFSVERPDGSNFTLKIRSTKLEDSAMYFCASSEFSASGGQETQYFGPGTRLLVL.

The CDR3 DNA reads as TGCGCCAGCAGCCAAGTCCGGTTTAGCGGCAATGAGCAGTTCTTC. It specifies CASSQVRFSGNEQFF. The rearrangement uses TRBV4-1 and TRBJ2-1, with D maybe TRBD2 (6 bases). The germline V gene has CDR1 MGHRA and CDR2 YSYEKL. Trimming shortened V by 1 base and J by 6 bases, and 13 bases separated the two germline ends. CDR3 length equals 15 residues.

This chain links TRBV7-9 with TRBJ1-6, with 7 positions matching TRBD1. Trimming at V came to 0 bases and at J to 7 bases, leaving 6 bases not matched to a gene. The CDR3 is made up of 16 amino acids. CDR1 and CDR2 from the germline V gene are SEHNR and FQNEAQ (reference sequence). This chain's CDR3 is CASSLATGASNSPLHF. CDR3 nucleotides: TGTGCCAGCAGCTTAGCTACAGGGGCCTCAAATTCACCCCTCCACTTT. The variable domain in full, completed from reference TRBV7-9 and TRBJ1-6, reads DTGVSQNPRHKITKRGQNVTFRCDPISEHNRLYWYRQTLGQGPEFLTYFQNEAQLEKSRLLSDRFSAERPKGSFSTLEIQRTEQGDSAMYLCASSLATGASNSPLHFGNGTRLTVT.

The chain has TRBV3-1 (or the pseudogene TRBV3-2) and TRBJ1-2; possibly TRBD1 for D (5 bases). V lost 2 bases and J 6 bases, leaving 19 bases between the germline ends. Per the germline V gene, CDR1 is LGHDT and CDR2 is YNNKEL (reference sequence). The CDR3 runs to 16 residues. The CDR3 loop reads CASSQKRGKGLNGYTF. In DNA, the CDR3 is TGTGCCAGCAGCCAAAAACGGGGAAAGGGACTCAATGGCTACACCTTC.

The chain links TRBV4-3 to TRBJ2-5; 9 positions agree with TRBD2. From germline, CDR1 is LGHNA and CDR2 YSLEER. The junction had 10 bases not matched to a gene; V was cut back by 1 base and J by 1 base. This CDR3 is 18 amino acids long. The CDR3 loop reads CASSQGLGAGGLQETQYF. CDR3 DNA sequence: TGCGCCAGCAGCCAAGGCTTAGGAGCGGGGGGCCTCCAAGAGACCCAGTACTTC.

The chain employs TRBV14 and TRBJ1-6, with D possibly TRBD1 on 5 matching bases. Germline loops: CDR1 SGHDN, CDR2 FVKESK. V was cut by 5 bases and J by 3 bases, with 20 bases left in between. CDR3 length: 18 amino acids. CDR3: CASSFPAALDNYNSPLHF. CDR3 in DNA: TGTGCCAGCAGCTTTCCCGCCGCTCTGGACAACTATAATTCACCCCTCCACTTT.

The chain has TRBV7-2 and TRBJ2-3; 12 nucleotides line up with TRBD2. Germline V gene lookup returns CDR1 SGHTA and CDR2 FQGNSA. The junction had 4 bases not matched to a gene; V was cut back by 6 bases and J by 6 bases. This CDR3 has 14 amino acids. CDR3 nucleotide sequence: TGTGCCAGCAGTCTAGCGGGGGGGCACGATACGCAGTATTTT. Translation gives CASSLAGGHDTQYF.

The rearrangement links TRBV19 to TRBJ1-5, with D unclear. Germline V CDR1 and CDR2: LNHDA, SQIVND (reference sequence). Trimming stripped 7 bases from V and 5 bases from J, with 12 bases between. The CDR3 contains 13 residues. The CDR3 DNA reads as TGTGCCAGTACCACGAGGAGGGATCAGCCCCAGCATTTT. This codes for CASTTRRDQPQHF. The full variable domain, completed using reference TRBV19 and TRBJ1-5, is DGGITQSPKYLFRKEGQNVTLSCEQNLNHDAMYWYRQDPGQGLRLIYYSQIVNDFQKGDIAEGYSVSREKKESFPLTVTSAQKNPTAFYLCASTTRRDQPQHFGDGTRLSIL.

This chain links TRBV5-4 with TRBJ2-7; the match to TRBD2 covers 16 bases. The CDR3 length is 17 residues. The ends lost 4 bases at V and 2 bases at J; junction bases unmatched: 6. Germline V gene lookup returns CDR1 SGHNT and CDR2 YYREEE (reference sequence). The CDR3 sequence: CASSGTSGGVSPYEQYF. The CDR3 DNA reads TGTGCCAGCAGCGGGACTAGCGGGGGGGTATCACCCTACGAGCAGTACTTC.

This rearrangement joins TRBV4-1 to TRBJ2-3; 10 bases match TRBD2. The germline gives CDR1 MGHRA, CDR2 YSYEKL. The V and J ends lost 0 bases and 7 bases, in that order; junction bases with no gene match: 7. CDR3 length: 16 amino acids. Here the CDR3 reads CASSQEVGLAVNTQYF. Written as DNA, the CDR3 is TGCGCCAGCAGCCAAGAGGTCGGACTAGCGGTGAATACGCAGTATTTT.

This clone was detected only a few times. The gene calls are TRBV5-1 and TRBJ1-1, with a possible D match to TRBD1 (5 bases). V lost 0 bases and J 4 bases, leaving 13 bases between the germline ends. CDR1 SGHRS and CDR2 YFSETQ come from the germline V gene. The length of the CDR3 is 15 residues. The CDR3 DNA sequence: TGCGCCAGCAGCTTGGGCGGGCCCGGGGGCACTGAAGCTTTCTTT. Amino acid sequence: CASSLGGPGGTEAFF.

This chain uses TRBV10-3 with TRBJ2-7, with 7 bases lining up with TRBD1. The V and J ends lost 4 bases and 2 bases, in that order; junction bases with no gene match: 5. CDR3 length equals 14 residues. Germline V gene sequence: CDR1 ENHRY, CDR2 SYGVKD. DNA for the CDR3: TGTGCCATCAGTGCGTCAGGGGGAACCTACGAGCAGTACTTC. It is translated as CAISASGGTYEQYF.

In its sample, this clone was seen a few times. The rearrangement uses TRBV6-4 and TRBJ1-1; D is uncertain. The CDR3 is 14 amino acids. Trimming removed 3 bases from V and 7 bases from J, with 15 bases in between. Germline-derived CDR1 and CDR2 are MRHNA and SNTAGT. Here the CDR3 reads CASSEGIPGSEAFF. The DNA of the CDR3 is TGTGCCAGCAGTGAGGGGATCCCGGGGAGTGAAGCTTTCTTT.

CDR3 in DNA: TGTGCCAGCAGCACCGGACTAGCGGCGTACGAGCAGTACTTC. Residues: CASSTGLAAYEQYF. The chain recombines TRBV6-6 with TRBJ2-7; 10 bases fit TRBD2. Trimming removed 6 bases from V and 4 bases from J; junction bases left unmatched: 6. CDR1 is MNHNY and CDR2 is SVGAGI in the germline V gene (reference sequence). The CDR3 contains 14 residues.

The rearrangement links TRBV6-1 to TRBJ1-6; perhaps TRBD1 as D (5 bases). CDR1 MNHNS and CDR2 SASEGT come from the germline V gene. The ends were cut back, 0 bases at V and 9 bases at J, with 12 bases in the middle. The CDR3 contains 15 residues. The CDR3 bases are TGTGCCAGCAGTGAAGCCGGGGGAACGGGTTCACCCCTCCACTTT. This sequence encodes CASSEAGGTGSPLHF.

The chain carries TRBV29-1 and TRBJ1-3; 7 bases align to TRBD1. The germline V gene encodes CDR1 SQVTM and CDR2 ANQGSEA. The CDR3 loop spans 13 amino acids. J was trimmed by 4 bases and V by 1 base; bases with no gene match: 1. DNA of the CDR3: TGCAGCGTTGAAGGGACAGGCGGAAACACCATATATTTT. This encodes CSVEGTGGNTIYF.

V gene TRBV14 combines with J gene TRBJ2-1; the match to TRBD2 covers 13 bases. The germline CDR1 and CDR2 sequences are SGHDN and FVKESK. The CDR3 runs to 20 residues. The V and J ends lost 0 bases and 4 bases, in that order; junction bases with no gene match: 12. The CDR3 protein is CASSQDYGLAGALTYNEQFF. The CDR3 DNA is TGTGCCAGCAGCCAAGATTACGGACTAGCGGGGGCTTTAACGTACAATGAGCAGTTCTTC.

The chain carries TRBV10-3 and TRBJ1-1, with 9 nucleotides matching TRBD1. Trimming cost V 10 bases and J 5 bases; bases outside gene matches: 5. Germline CDR1 ENHRY, CDR2 SYGVKD. This CDR3 has 12 residues. For the CDR3, the DNA is TGTGCCACGACAGGGGGAAGGACTGAAGCTTTCTTT. Its protein is CATTGGRTEAFF.

V usage is TRBV12-5 and J usage is TRBJ2-2; 9 bases map to TRBD2. This CDR3 contains 16 residues. The V gene end was trimmed by 3 bases and the J gene end by 0 bases; junction bases not matched to a gene: 2. Looked up from germline, CDR1 is LGHNT and CDR2 is FRNRAP. CDR3 DNA: TGTGCTAGTGGTTTCCGCGGGGGGGCGAACACCGGGGAGCTGTTTTTT. Amino acid sequence: CASGFRGGANTGELFF.

This clone was recorded once. The chain employs TRBV23-1 and TRBJ2-7; possible D gene TRBD1, 6 bases. TRBV23-1 is identified as an open reading frame with a role that is uncertain. The CDR3 is 15 amino acids. V was cut by 8 bases and J by 2 bases, with 19 bases left in between. CDR3 loop: CASGKLTGWAYEQYF. CDR3 bases: TGCGCCAGCGGAAAACTGACAGGCTGGGCCTACGAGCAGTACTTC.